Here is one T cell receptor (beta chain) with its context. Its antigen is still unknown. A second PCR, run for about 6 to 12 cycles, used a sample-barcoded 5' primer plus a J-beta primer mix. The yield of each sample was at least 3 million CDR3-containing paired-end reads. TCRdb independently ran MiXCR on the 5' RACE reads; one entry per CDR3 protein. The sample contains around 970,000 distinct CDR3 sequences, roughly 50% of which appear only once. The sample originates from a study of blood T cells in healthy people across ages. Study-wide findings and caveats: In older individuals, TCR beta diversity per million T cells was lower, falling roughly linearly with age. CMV status of donors was not determined, possibly confounding expanded clonotype changes. When set beside aged donors, long-lived donors presented more naive CD4+ cells and higher diversity.

Germline trimming cut 6 bases from V and 5 bases from J; bases unmatched to any gene: 5. This CDR3 spans 13 amino acids. Germline loops: CDR1 MDHEN, CDR2 SYDVKM. The source is a woman in her sixties in good health. The chain links TRBV28 to TRBJ2-7, with 9 bases fitting TRBD2. Sequenced input: blood. This CDR3 is CASRSSGKDEQYF. CDR3 in DNA: TGTGCCAGCAGGTCTAGCGGGAAGGACGAGCAGTACTTC.